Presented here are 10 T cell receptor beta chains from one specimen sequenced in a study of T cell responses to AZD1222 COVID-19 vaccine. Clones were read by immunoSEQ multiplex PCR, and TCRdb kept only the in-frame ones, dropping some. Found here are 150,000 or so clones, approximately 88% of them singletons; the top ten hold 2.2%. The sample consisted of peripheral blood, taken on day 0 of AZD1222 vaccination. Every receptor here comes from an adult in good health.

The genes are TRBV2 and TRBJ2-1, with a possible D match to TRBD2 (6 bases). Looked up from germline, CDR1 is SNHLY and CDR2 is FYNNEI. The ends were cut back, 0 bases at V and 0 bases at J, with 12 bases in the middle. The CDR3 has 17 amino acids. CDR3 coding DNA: TGTGCCAGCAGTGAAGCCAACGGGGGTTTCTCCTACAATGAGCAGTTCTTC. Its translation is CASSEANGGFSYNEQFF.

The CDR3 sequence: CASSLGGLARTGELFF. CDR3 nucleotides: TGTGCCAGCAGCTTAGGGGGACTAGCAAGAACCGGGGAGCTGTTTTTT. J is TRBJ2-2 and V is TRBV7-3, with 9 bases identical to TRBD2. The CDR3 is 16 amino acids. Germline CDR1 reads SGHTA; CDR2 reads FQGTGA. The V gene end was trimmed by 2 bases and the J gene end by 5 bases; junction bases not matched to a gene: 6.

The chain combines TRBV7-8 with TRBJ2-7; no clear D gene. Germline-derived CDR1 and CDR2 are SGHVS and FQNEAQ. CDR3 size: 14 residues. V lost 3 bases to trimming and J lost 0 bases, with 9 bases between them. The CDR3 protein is CASSLPDYSYEQYF. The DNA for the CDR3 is TGTGCCAGCAGCTTGCCAGATTACTCCTACGAGCAGTACTTC.

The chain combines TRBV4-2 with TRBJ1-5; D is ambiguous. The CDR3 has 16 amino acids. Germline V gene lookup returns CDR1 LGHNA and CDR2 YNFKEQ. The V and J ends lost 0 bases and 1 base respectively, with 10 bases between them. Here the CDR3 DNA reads TGTGCCAGCAGCCAAGATTTACCCTCCAGCAATCAGCCCCAGCATTTT. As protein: CASSQDLPSSNQPQHF.

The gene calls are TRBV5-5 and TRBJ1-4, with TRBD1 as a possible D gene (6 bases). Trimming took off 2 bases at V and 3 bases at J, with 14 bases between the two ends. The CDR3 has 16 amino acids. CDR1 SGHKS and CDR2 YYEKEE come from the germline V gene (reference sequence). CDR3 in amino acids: CASSFDRGSSNEKLFF. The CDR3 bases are TGTGCCAGCAGCTTTGATAGGGGGTCGTCTAATGAAAAACTGTTTTTT. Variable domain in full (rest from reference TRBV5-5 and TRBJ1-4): DAGVTQSPTHLIKTRGQQVTLRCSPISGHKSVSWYQQVLGQGPQFIFQYYEKEERGRGNFPDRFSARQFPNYSSELNVNALLLGDSALYLCASSFDRGSSNEKLFFGSGTQLSVL.

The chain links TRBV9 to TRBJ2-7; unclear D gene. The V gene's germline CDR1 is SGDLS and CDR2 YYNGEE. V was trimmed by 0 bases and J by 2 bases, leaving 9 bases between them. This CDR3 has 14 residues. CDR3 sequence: CASSVAATTYEQYF. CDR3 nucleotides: TGTGCCAGCAGCGTAGCGGCTACCACCTACGAGCAGTACTTC.

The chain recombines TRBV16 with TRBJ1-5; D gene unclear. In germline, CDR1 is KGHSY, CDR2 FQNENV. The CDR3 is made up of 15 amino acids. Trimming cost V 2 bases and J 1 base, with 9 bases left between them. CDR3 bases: TGTGCCAGCAGCCAAGGGGTGGCGAGCAATCAGCCCCAGCATTTT. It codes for CASSQGVASNQPQHF.

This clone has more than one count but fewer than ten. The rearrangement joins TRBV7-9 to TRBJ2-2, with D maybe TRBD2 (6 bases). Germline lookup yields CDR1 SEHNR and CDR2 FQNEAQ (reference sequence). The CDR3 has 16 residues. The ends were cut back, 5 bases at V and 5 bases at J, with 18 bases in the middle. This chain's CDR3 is CASSPLLQRVTGELFF. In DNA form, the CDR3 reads TGTGCCAGCAGCCCACTGCTACAGCGGGTTACCGGGGAGCTGTTTTTT.

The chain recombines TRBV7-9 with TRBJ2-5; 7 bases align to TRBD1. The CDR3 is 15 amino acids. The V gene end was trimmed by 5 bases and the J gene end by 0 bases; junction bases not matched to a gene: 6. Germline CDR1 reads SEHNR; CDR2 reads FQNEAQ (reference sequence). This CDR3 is CASSPRGQNQETQYF. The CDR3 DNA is TGTGCCAGCAGCCCGAGGGGACAGAACCAAGAGACCCAGTACTTC.

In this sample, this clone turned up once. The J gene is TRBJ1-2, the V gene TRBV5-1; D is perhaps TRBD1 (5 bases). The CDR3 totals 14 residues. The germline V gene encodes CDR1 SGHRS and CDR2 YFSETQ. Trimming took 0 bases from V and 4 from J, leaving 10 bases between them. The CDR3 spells CASSLDRGSYGYTF. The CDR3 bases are TGCGCCAGCAGCTTGGACCGGGGCAGCTATGGCTACACCTTC.